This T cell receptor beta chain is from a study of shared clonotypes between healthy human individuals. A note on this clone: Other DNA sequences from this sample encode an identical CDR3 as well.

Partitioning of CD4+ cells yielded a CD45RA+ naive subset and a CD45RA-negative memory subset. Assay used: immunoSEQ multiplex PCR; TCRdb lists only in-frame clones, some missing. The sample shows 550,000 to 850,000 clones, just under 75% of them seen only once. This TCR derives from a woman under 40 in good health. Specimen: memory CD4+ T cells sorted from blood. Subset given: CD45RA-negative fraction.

CDR3 DNA sequence: TGTGCCATCAGTGGCGGGAGACAAGAGACCCAGTACTTC. It is translated as CAISGGRQETQYF. The chain uses TRBV10-3 and TRBJ2-5, with 7 bases that match TRBD2. J was trimmed by 2 bases and V by 4 bases; bases with no gene match: 1. Per the germline V gene, CDR1 is ENHRY and CDR2 is SYGVKD. CDR3 length: 13 amino acids.